A selection of T cell receptor beta chains follows, all from one sample in a study of Ad26.COV2.S vaccination and SARS-CoV-2 variants. Only in-frame clones appear in the TCRdb table, and some are missing; sequencing was by immunoSEQ multiplex PCR. In the table there are 500,000 or so clones, 85% to 90% of which are singletons. The sequencing here drew on peripheral blood, taken in a trial of Ad26.COV2.S vaccine versus placebo. The receptors were gathered from a person aged 18-60 years who received the Ad26.COV2.S COVID-19 vaccine or a placebo. Each CDR3 is given with its conserved first and last residue. The order of the fields is CDR3 protein, CDR3 DNA, D gene, V gene, J gene, clone size, CDR3 length. D genes are given only for firm matches. Rows may omit the clone size; those that give it use once, few, many or a size class.

CASSLGDSRYEQYF	TGCGCCAGCAGCTTGGGGGACTCACGTTACGAGCAGTACTTC	.	TRBV5-1	TRBJ2-7	once	14
CASSLAGVPYNEQFF	TGTGCCAGCAGTTTAGCGGGAGTGCCCTACAATGAGCAGTTCTTC	TRBD2	TRBV27	TRBJ2-1	.	15
CASSLRRGGIGLAFF	TGTGCCAGCAGTTTACGTCGCGGGGGGATCGGGTTAGCTTTCTTT	.	TRBV28	TRBJ1-1	.	15
CATTRVSNDYEQYF	TGTGCCACCACGAGAGTTAGCAATGACTACGAGCAGTACTTC	.	TRBV10-3	TRBJ2-7	.	14
CASSLRGADTQYF	TGTGCCAGCAGTTTACGCGGAGCAGATACGCAGTATTTT	.	TRBV12-3/TRBV12-4	TRBJ2-3	.	13
CASSPGSTNEKLFF	TGCGCCAGCAGCCCAGGGTCAACTAATGAAAAACTGTTTTTT	.	TRBV5-1	TRBJ1-4	.	14
CASSLGGYSGNTIYF	TGCGCCAGCAGCTTGGGAGGATACTCTGGAAACACCATATATTTT	.	TRBV5-1	TRBJ1-3	.	15
CASRGFWGGYGANVLTF	TGTGCCAGCAGGGGCTTTTGGGGGGGCTACGGGGCCAACGTCCTGACTTTC	.	TRBV2	TRBJ2-6	.	17
CASGGQGRYGYTF	TGTGCCAGCGGCGGGCAGGGCAGATATGGCTACACCTTC	.	TRBV2	TRBJ1-2	.	13
CASSPTQQGAFYNSPLHF	TGTGCCAGCAGCCCCACTCAACAGGGGGCATTCTATAATTCACCCCTCCACTTT	TRBD1	TRBV7-2	TRBJ1-6	.	18
CSARSEGEQFF	TGCAGTGCTAGAAGCGAGGGTGAGCAGTTCTTC	.	TRBV20-1	TRBJ2-1	.	11
CASSLTRGPNPVYGYTF	TGTGCCAGCAGCTTAACCAGGGGGCCAAACCCTGTCTATGGCTACACCTTC	TRBD1	TRBV7-2	TRBJ1-2	.	17
CASTISRGSTEAFF	TGTGCCAGCACGATCTCGAGGGGGAGCACTGAAGCTTTCTTT	.	TRBV6-5	TRBJ1-1	.	14
CASSSGLAGRHEQFF	TGTGCCAGCAGCTCGGGACTAGCGGGACGCCATGAGCAGTTCTTC	TRBD2	TRBV11-3	TRBJ2-1	.	15
CASSARVGETQYF	TGCGCCAGCAGCGCCAGGGTCGGGGAGACCCAGTACTTC	.	TRBV5-1	TRBJ2-5	.	13
CATQLGQGGKLFF	TGTGCCACGCAATTGGGACAGGGCGGAAAACTGTTTTTT	TRBD1	TRBV19	TRBJ1-4	.	13
CASSVPIVAARDTGELFF	TGTGCCAGCAGTGTCCCGATAGTGGCAGCTAGGGACACCGGGGAGCTGTTTTTT	.	TRBV2	TRBJ2-2	.	18
CASSYSVGSYNEQFF	TGTGCCAGCAGTTACTCGGTGGGCTCCTACAATGAGCAGTTCTTC	.	TRBV6-2/TRBV6-3	TRBJ2-1	.	15
CANRALETQYF	TGTGCCAACAGGGCTCTCGAGACCCAGTACTTC	.	TRBV5-3	TRBJ2-5	few	11
CASSPRWGQPGNEQYF	TGTGCCAGCTCACCACGTTGGGGGCAGCCGGGGAACGAGCAGTACTTC	.	TRBV18	TRBJ2-7	.	16
CASIVAGGAEAFF	TGTGCCAGCATCGTCGCAGGGGGGGCTGAAGCTTTCTTT	TRBD1	TRBV7-2	TRBJ1-1	.	13
CASSYSEFSQPQHF	TGTGCCAGCAGTTACTCGGAGTTTAGCCAGCCCCAGCATTTT	.	TRBV6-2/TRBV6-3	TRBJ1-5	once	14
CATFSVAKNIQYF	TGTGCCACCTTCTCGGTAGCCAAAAACATTCAGTACTTC	.	TRBV19	TRBJ2-4	once	13
CASSLFAGQETQYF	TGTGCCAGCAGCTTGTTTGCAGGGCAAGAGACCCAGTACTTC	.	TRBV11-1	TRBJ2-5	.	14
CASSLDGQETQYF	TGCGCCAGCAGCTTGGACGGCCAAGAGACCCAGTACTTC	.	TRBV5-1	TRBJ2-5	once	13
CASSQDLRRGPQHF	TGCGCCAGCAGCCAAGATCTTCGCAGGGGACCTCAGCATTTT	.	TRBV4-3	TRBJ1-5	.	14
CASSQSNPLYEQYF	TGCGCCAGCAGTCAATCGAACCCCCTCTACGAGCAGTACTTC	.	TRBV23-1	TRBJ2-7	once	14
CASSPPRTSGKLGTGELFF	TGTGCCAGCTCACCACCGCGGACTAGCGGGAAGCTCGGCACCGGGGAGCTGTTTTTT	TRBD2	TRBV18	TRBJ2-2	.	19
CASSFTGSGYTF	TGCGCCAGCAGCTTTACAGGGAGTGGCTACACCTTC	.	TRBV5-1	TRBJ1-2	.	12
CASSRDMFGYTF	TGTGCCAGCAGCCGGGACATGTTTGGCTACACCTTC	.	TRBV6-5	TRBJ1-2	.	12
CASRLGDYTF	TGTGCCAGCCGTTTGGGGGACTACACCTTC	.	TRBV2	TRBJ1-2	.	10
CASSYSVASYEQYF	TGTGCCAGCAGTTACTCGGTAGCTTCCTACGAGCAGTACTTC	.	TRBV6-2/TRBV6-3	TRBJ2-7	.	14
CASSKDRDYGYTF	TGTGCCAGCAGCAAGGACAGAGACTATGGCTACACCTTC	.	TRBV12-3/TRBV12-4	TRBJ1-2	.	13
CASSNYPGQGAYEQYF	TGTGCCAGCTCAAATTATCCGGGACAGGGGGCCTACGAGCAGTACTTC	TRBD1	TRBV18	TRBJ2-7	.	16
CASILLAGGPPHNEQFF	TGTGCCAGCATCCTATTAGCGGGAGGGCCCCCTCACAATGAGCAGTTCTTC	TRBD2	TRBV7-2	TRBJ2-1	.	17
CASSLFGTGVYEQYF	TGTGCCAGCAGCTTATTCGGGACAGGCGTTTACGAGCAGTACTTC	TRBD1	TRBV7-2	TRBJ2-7	.	15
CASSGGTRNTEAFF	TGTGCCAGCAGCGGAGGGACACGTAACACTGAAGCTTTCTTT	.	TRBV9	TRBJ1-1	.	14
CASSIGAATNEKLFF	TGTGCCAGTAGTATAGGGGCGGCAACTAATGAAAAACTGTTTTTT	.	TRBV19	TRBJ1-4	once	15
CASSQGRTGELFF	TGTGCCAGCAGCCAAGGCAGGACCGGGGAGCTGTTTTTT	.	TRBV3-1/TRBV3-2	TRBJ2-2	.	13
CASSILALGGSRGTQHF	TGTGCCAGTAGTATCCTTGCCTTGGGCGGATCGAGGGGGACCCAGCATTTT	.	TRBV19	TRBJ1-5	.	17